Each of the 9 T cell receptor beta chains below was sequenced from the same sample in a study of shared clonotypes between healthy human individuals. Measured with immunoSEQ multiplex PCR; TCRdb has only the in-frame clones, and not every one. The sample shows about 490,000 clones, approximately 84% of them seen only once. Sequencing was carried out using PBMCs. These receptors came from a woman aged 40 to 49 in good health. Some clones in this sample may be carry-over from other donors' samples.

This clone was seen a handful of times. This chain connects TRBV2 to TRBJ2-4; 12 bases match TRBD2. Germline V CDR1 and CDR2: SNHLY, FYNNEI. CDR3 length equals 17 residues. V trimming: 4 bases; J trimming: 0 bases; junction bases outside the gene matches: 4. The CDR3 DNA reads TGTGCCAGCAGTGTCGGGGGACTAGCGGGAGCCAAAAACATTCAGTACTTC. As protein: CASSVGGLAGAKNIQYF.

In its sample, this clone was seen a few times. The chain recombines TRBV27 with TRBJ1-5; TRBD1 agrees at 8 bases. Germline loops: CDR1 MNHEY, CDR2 SMNVEV (reference sequence). Trimming cost V 5 bases and J 2 bases; bases outside gene matches: 8. The CDR3 extends over 16 amino acids. CDR3 DNA: TGTGCCAGCAGTCCAAGGACAGGGTCGGGCAATCAGCCCCAGCATTTT. This sequence encodes CASSPRTGSGNQPQHF.

In the case of this clone: It differs at one base from a far larger clone, so likely a read error. The chain links TRBV11-2 to TRBJ1-2, with unresolved D. The CDR3 consists of 14 residues. Looked up from germline, CDR1 is SGHAT and CDR2 is FQNNGV. CDR3 sequence (DNA): TGTGCCAGCAGCTTAGATCGGAGGGTTCATGGCTACGCCTTC. Protein product: CASSLDRRVHGYAF.

The chain couples TRBV6-1 to TRBJ2-1; the match to TRBD2 covers 13 bases. V was pared by 0 bases and J by 9 bases, with 11 bases of the junction left unmatched. The CDR3 totals 18 residues. CDR1 and CDR2 from the germline V gene are MNHNS and SASEGT. The chain's CDR3 is CASSEAHPLAGGRIEQFF. As DNA, the CDR3 is TGTGCCAGCAGTGAAGCCCACCCACTAGCGGGAGGGAGGATTGAGCAGTTCTTC.

The chain is built from TRBV7-2 and TRBJ1-2; a possible D gene is TRBD1 (5 bases). The CDR3 contains 16 residues. Germline assignment: CDR1 SGHTA and CDR2 FQGNSA. Trimming shortened V by 1 base and J by 7 bases, and 19 bases separated the two germline ends. CDR3 protein: CASSLGPPSGYSGYTF. CDR3 DNA sequence: TGTGCCAGCAGCTTAGGGCCCCCTTCAGGGTATTCTGGCTACACCTTC.

This rearrangement joins TRBV11-2 to TRBJ2-4; no clear D. Trimming cost V 5 bases and J 1 base, with 12 bases left between them. The CDR3 contains 15 residues. Germline V gene lookup returns CDR1 SGHAT and CDR2 FQNNGV. CDR3 bases: TGTGCCAGCAGCCCGCTGTTGGTGGCCAAAAACATTCAGTACTTC. Its translation is CASSPLLVAKNIQYF.

The chain employs TRBV6-6 and TRBJ1-4; 10 bases agree with TRBD1. Looked up from germline, CDR1 is MNHNY and CDR2 is SVGAGI (reference sequence). This CDR3 has 16 amino acids. V lost 6 bases to trimming and J lost 8 bases; unmatched junction nucleotides: 12. The CDR3, as DNA: TGTGCCAGCAGCTCCCCGGACAGGGGGGGTGGCGAAAAACTGTTTTTT. Translating gives CASSSPDRGGGEKLFF.

Concerning this clone: This is likely an artifact of a read error, given a far larger clone one base away. This chain links TRBV28 with TRBJ2-5; D unresolved. The germline V gene has CDR1 MDHEN and CDR2 SYDVKM. The length of the CDR3 is 12 residues. V lost 2 bases, J lost 6 bases, and 7 bases lay in between. CDR3 amino acids: CASSLNQQTQYF. CDR3 nucleotide sequence: TGTGCCAGCAGTTTAAACCAGCAGACCCAGTACTTC.

This chain links TRBV6-6 with TRBJ2-2, with D unresolved. The V end was cut by 6 bases, the J end by 5 bases, with 10 bases between. Germline lookup yields CDR1 MNHNY and CDR2 SVGAGI (reference sequence). This CDR3 comprises 13 residues. Here the CDR3 DNA reads TGTGCCAGCAGCAGACCAAGTACCGGGGAGCTGTTTTTT. Translated, it gives CASSRPSTGELFF.